This T cell receptor beta chain was identified in a study of blood T cell repertoires in COVID-19. Study as a whole: Collection of acute and convalescent COVID-19 samples took place in the United States, Italy and Spain.

This table comes from immunoSEQ multiplex PCR, and its TCRdb copy is limited to in-frame clones, with some not included. The repertoire holds more than 80,000 clones, with 72% as singletons. Details on this clone: A read error may explain this, as a much larger clone is one base away. Other DNA sequences of this sample code for an identical CDR3.

The V segment lost 0 bases and the J segment 3 bases; nucleotides outside the gene matches: 2. Germline CDR1 and CDR2: LGHDT and YNNKEL (reference sequence). This CDR3 contains 14 residues. V usage is TRBV3-1 (or the pseudogene TRBV3-2) and J usage is TRBJ2-7; 7 positions match TRBD2. Sequencing input: peripheral blood. This receptor was taken from a woman aged 55 to 70 in a cohort sampled during active or convalescent COVID-19. CDR3 sequence reads: CASSQEWGGYEQYF. The CDR3 coding sequence is TGTGCCAGCAGCCAAGAGTGGGGGGGCTACGAGCAGTACTTC.